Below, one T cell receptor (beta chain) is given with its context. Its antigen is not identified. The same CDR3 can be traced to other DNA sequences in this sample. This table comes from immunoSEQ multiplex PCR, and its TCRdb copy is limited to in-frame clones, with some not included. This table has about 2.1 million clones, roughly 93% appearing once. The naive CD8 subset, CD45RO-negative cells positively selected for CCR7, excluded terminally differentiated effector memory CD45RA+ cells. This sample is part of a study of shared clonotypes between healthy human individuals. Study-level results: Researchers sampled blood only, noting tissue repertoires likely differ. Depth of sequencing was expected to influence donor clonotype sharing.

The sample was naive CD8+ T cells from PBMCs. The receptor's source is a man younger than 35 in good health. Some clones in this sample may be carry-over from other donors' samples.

CDR3 sequence (DNA): TGTGCCAGCAGCCCCGTCGTGAACACTGAAGCTTTCTTT. This encodes CASSPVVNTEAFF. The chain combines TRBV7-9 with TRBJ1-1, with D hard to call. The CDR3 runs to 13 residues. V shed 5 bases and J shed 0 bases, with 7 bases lying between them. From germline, CDR1 is SEHNR and CDR2 FQNEAQ (reference sequence).